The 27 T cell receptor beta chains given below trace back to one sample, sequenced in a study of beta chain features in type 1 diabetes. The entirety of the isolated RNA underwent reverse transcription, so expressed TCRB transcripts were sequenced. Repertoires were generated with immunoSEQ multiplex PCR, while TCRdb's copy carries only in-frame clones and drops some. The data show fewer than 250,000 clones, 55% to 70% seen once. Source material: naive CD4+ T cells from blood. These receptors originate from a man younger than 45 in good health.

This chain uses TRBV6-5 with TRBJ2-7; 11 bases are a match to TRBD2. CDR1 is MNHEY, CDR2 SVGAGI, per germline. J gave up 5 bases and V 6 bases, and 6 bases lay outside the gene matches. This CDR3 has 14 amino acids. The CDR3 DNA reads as TGTGCCAGCAGCCTATATAGCGGGAGGGACGAGCAGTACTTC. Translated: CASSLYSGRDEQYF.

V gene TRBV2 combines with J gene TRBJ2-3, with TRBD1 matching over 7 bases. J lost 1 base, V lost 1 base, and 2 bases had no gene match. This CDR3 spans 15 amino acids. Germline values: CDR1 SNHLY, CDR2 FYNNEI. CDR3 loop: CASSEGTGRTDTQYF. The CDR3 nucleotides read TGTGCCAGCAGTGAAGGGACAGGCCGCACAGATACGCAGTATTTT.

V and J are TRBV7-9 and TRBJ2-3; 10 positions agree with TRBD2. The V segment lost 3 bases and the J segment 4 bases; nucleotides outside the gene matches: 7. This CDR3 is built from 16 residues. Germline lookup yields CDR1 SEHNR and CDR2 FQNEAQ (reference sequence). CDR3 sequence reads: CASSFPAGGPSDTQYF. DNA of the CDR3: TGTGCCAGCAGCTTCCCAGCGGGAGGGCCCTCAGATACGCAGTATTTT.

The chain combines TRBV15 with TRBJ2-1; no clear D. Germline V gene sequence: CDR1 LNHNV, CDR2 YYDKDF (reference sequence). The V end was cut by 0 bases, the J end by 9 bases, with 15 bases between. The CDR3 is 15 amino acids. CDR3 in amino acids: CATSRDITRSAEQFF. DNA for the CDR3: TGTGCCACCAGCAGAGATATCACCCGATCGGCTGAGCAGTTCTTC.

The CDR3 region has the DNA TGCAGCGTCGCGGGACTGAGCTCCTACAATGAGCAGTTCTTC. It specifies CSVAGLSSYNEQFF. V is TRBV29-1 and J is TRBJ2-1, with a possible D match to TRBD2 (6 bases). This CDR3 is built from 14 residues. CDR1 is SQVTM, CDR2 ANQGSEA, per germline. The V and J ends lost 6 bases and 0 bases respectively, with 12 bases between them.

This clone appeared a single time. The CDR3 DNA reads as TGTGCCAGCAGTTCGCAGGGACAGGCGATAAACACTGAAGCTTTCTTT. It codes for CASSSQGQAINTEAFF. This rearrangement joins TRBV7-2 to TRBJ1-1; TRBD1 aligns across 8 bases. Losses at the gene ends were 6 bases for V and 2 bases for J; bases not matched to a gene: 11. This CDR3 spans 16 amino acids. The germline gives CDR1 SGHTA, CDR2 FQGNSA.

The CDR3 DNA is TGTGCCAGCAGTTTATGGGTAGCGGGACCGTCAGATACGCAGTATTTT. It yields the protein CASSLWVAGPSDTQYF. V usage is TRBV27 and J usage is TRBJ2-3; 8 bases line up with TRBD2. Looked up from germline, CDR1 is MNHEY and CDR2 is SMNVEV (reference sequence). The CDR3 is 16 amino acids. V lost 1 base, J lost 4 bases, and 7 bases stayed unmatched.

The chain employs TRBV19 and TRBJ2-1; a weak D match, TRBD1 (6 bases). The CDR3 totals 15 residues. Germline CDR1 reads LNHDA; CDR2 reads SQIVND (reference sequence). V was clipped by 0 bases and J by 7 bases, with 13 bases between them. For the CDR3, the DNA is TGTGCCAGTAGTATAGAAGCGACAGGTGTAAATGAGCAGTTCTTC. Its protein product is CASSIEATGVNEQFF.

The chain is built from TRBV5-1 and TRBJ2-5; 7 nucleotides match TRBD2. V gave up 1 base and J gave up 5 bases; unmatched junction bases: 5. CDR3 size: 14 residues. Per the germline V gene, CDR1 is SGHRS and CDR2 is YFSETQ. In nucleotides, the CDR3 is TGCGCCAGCAGCTTGATGCGACTAGCCGAGACCCAGTACTTC. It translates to CASSLMRLAETQYF.

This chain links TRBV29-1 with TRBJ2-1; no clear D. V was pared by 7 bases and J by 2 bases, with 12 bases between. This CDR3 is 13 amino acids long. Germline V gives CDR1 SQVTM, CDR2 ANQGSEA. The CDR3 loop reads CSALDGPYNEQFF. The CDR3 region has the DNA TGCAGCGCCCTGGACGGGCCCTACAATGAGCAGTTCTTC.

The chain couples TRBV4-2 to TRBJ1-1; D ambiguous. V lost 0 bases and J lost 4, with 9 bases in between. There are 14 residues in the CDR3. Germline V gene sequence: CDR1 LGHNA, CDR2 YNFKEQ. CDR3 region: CASSQDPVGTEAFF. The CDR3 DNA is TGTGCCAGCAGCCAAGATCCGGTCGGCACTGAAGCTTTCTTT.

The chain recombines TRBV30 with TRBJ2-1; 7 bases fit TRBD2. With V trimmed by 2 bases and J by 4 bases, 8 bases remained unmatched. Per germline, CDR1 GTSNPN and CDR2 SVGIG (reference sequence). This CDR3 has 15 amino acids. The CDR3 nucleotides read TGTGCCTGGAGTACACCTAGCGGCCTTTACAATGAGCAGTTCTTC. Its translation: CAWSTPSGLYNEQFF.

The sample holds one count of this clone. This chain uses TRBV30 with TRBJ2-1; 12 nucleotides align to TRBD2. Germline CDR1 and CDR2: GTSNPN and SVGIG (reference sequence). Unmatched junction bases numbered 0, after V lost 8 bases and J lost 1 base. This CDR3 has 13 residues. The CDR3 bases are TGTGCCGGGACTAGCGGGTCCTACAATGAGCAGTTCTTC. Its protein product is CAGTSGSYNEQFF.

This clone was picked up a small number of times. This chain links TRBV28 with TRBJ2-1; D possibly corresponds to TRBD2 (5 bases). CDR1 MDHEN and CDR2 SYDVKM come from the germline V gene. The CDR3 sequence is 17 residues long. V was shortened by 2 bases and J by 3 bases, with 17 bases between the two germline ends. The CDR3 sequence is CASSLVSPSGGYNEQFF. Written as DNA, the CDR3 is TGTGCCAGCAGTTTAGTTTCACCATCCGGAGGCTACAATGAGCAGTTCTTC.

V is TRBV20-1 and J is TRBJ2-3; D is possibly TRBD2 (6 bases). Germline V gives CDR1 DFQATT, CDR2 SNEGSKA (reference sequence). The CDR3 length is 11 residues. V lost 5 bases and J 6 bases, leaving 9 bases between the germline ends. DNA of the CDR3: TGCAGTGCTTCTAGCGCCGATACGCAGTATTTT. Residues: CSASSADTQYF.

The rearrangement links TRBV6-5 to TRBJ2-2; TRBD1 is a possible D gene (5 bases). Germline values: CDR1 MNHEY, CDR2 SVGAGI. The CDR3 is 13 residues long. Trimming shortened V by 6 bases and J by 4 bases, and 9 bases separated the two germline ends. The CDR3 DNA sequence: TGTGCCAGCAGGATGGGGCTCACCGGGGAGCTGTTTTTT. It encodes CASRMGLTGELFF.

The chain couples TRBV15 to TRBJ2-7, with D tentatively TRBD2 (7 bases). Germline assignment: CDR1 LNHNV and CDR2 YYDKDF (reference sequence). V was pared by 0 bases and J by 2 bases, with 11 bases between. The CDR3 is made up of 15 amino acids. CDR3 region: CATSRDRGAAYEQYF. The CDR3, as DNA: TGTGCCACCAGCAGAGATCGGGGGGCCGCCTACGAGCAGTACTTC.

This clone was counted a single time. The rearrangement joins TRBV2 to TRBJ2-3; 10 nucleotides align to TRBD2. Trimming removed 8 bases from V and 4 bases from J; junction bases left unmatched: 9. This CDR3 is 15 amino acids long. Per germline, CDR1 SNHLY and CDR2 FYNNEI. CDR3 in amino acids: CASAQSSGGPDTQYF. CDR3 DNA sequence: TGTGCCAGCGCCCAATCTAGCGGGGGTCCAGATACGCAGTATTTT.

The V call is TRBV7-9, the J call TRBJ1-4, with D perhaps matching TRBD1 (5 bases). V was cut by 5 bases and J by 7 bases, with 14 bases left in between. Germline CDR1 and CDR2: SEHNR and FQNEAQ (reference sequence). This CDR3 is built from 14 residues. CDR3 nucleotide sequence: TGTGCCAGCAGCAGCAGGGCAACTCTTGAAAAACTGTTTTTT. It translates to CASSSRATLEKLFF. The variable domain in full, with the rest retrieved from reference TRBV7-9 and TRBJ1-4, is DTGVSQNPRHKITKRGQNVTFRCDPISEHNRLYWYRQTLGQGPEFLTYFQNEAQLEKSRLLSDRFSAERPKGSFSTLEIQRTEQGDSAMYLCASSSRATLEKLFFGSGTQLSVL.

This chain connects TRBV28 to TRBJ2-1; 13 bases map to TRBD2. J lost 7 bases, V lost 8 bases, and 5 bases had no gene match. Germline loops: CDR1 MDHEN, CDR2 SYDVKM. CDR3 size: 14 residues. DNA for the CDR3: TGTGCCAGCCCCGGACTAGCGGGAGTAAATGAGCAGTTCTTC. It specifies CASPGLAGVNEQFF.

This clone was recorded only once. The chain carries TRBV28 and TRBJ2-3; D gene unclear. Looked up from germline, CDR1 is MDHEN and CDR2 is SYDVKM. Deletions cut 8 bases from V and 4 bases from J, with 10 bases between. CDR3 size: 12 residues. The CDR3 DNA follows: TGTGCCAGCTCCCGTATGCCAGATACGCAGTATTTT. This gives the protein CASSRMPDTQYF. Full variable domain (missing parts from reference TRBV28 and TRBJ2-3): DVKVTQSSRYLVKRTGEKVFLECVQDMDHENMFWYRQDPGLGLRLIYFSYDVKMKEKGDIPEGYSVSREKKERFSLILESASTNQTSMYLCASSRMPDTQYFGPGTRLTVL.

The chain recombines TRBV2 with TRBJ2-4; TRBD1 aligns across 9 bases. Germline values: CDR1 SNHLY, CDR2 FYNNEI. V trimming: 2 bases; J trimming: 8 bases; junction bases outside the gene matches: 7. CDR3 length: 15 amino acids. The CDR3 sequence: CASSEFRDRGDIQYF. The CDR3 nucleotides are TGTGCCAGCAGTGAATTCAGAGACAGGGGGGACATTCAGTACTTC.

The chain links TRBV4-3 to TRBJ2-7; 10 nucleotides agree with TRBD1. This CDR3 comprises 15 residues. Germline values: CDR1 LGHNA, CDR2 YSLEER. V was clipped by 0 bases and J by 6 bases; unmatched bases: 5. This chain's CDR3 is CASSQEGTGAGEQYF. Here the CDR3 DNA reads TGCGCCAGCAGCCAAGAAGGGACAGGGGCCGGCGAGCAGTACTTC.

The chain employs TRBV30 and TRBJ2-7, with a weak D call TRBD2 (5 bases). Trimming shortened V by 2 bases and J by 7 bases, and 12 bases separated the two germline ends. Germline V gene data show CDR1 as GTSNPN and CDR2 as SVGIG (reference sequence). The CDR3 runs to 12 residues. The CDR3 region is CAWSPGPGEQYF. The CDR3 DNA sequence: TGTGCCTGGAGTCCCGGACCGGGGGAGCAGTACTTC.

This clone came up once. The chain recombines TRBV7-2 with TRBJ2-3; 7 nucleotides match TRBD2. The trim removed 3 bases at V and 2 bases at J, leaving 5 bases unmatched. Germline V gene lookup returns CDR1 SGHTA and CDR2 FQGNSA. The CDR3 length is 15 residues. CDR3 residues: CASSFSGAFTDTQYF. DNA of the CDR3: TGTGCCAGCAGCTTCAGCGGGGCATTCACAGATACGCAGTATTTT.

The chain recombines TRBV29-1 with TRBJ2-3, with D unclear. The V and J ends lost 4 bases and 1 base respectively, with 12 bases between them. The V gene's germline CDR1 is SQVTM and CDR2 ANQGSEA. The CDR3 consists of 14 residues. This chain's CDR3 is CSVVNAFRTDTQYF. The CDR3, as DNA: TGCAGCGTTGTTAACGCCTTCCGCACAGATACGCAGTATTTT.

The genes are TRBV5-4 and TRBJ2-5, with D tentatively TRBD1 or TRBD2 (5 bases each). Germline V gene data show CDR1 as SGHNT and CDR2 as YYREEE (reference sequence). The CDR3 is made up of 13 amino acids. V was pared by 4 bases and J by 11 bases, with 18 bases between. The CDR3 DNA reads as TGTGCCAGCAGCAGTCGACAGTTGGGGGAGCAGTACTTC. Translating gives CASSSRQLGEQYF.